This T cell receptor (beta chain) was sequenced for a study of T cells in Graves' hyperthyroidism and ophthalmopathy. Study-wide points: Ophthalmopathy and stable hyperthyroidism were separated by a 13 V-J model. Blood also held most thyroid clonotypes expanded beyond 0.001.

CDR3 length: 12 amino acids. CDR1 is SNHLY and CDR2 is FYNNEI in the germline V gene. Trimming cost V 7 bases and J 8 bases, with 14 bases left between them. The CDR3 regions of TCR beta were amplified from RNA transcripts. Initially, a first-round RT-PCR of the TCR CDR3 employed the HTBI primer set. TCRdb itself ran the multiplex PCR reads through MiXCR, one entry per CDR3 protein. The sample includes 540,000 or so distinct CDR3 sequences, 35% to 55% of them seen just once. Any patient presenting with uncontrolled infection, other autoimmune disease, pregnancy or lactation was left out. Thyroid ultrasound, orbital computed tomography, clinical symptoms, and serum thyroxine and TRAb underpinned diagnoses. Concerning this clonotype: Its target is not known.

This clonotype originated in an adult woman with Graves' disease, either hyperthyroidism or ophthalmopathy (not recorded which). This chain uses TRBV2 with TRBJ1-2; D unresolved. Material for sequencing was peripheral blood or thyroid tissue (not recorded which). In nucleotides, the CDR3 is TGTGCCAGCAATTTACCCGTCTACGGCTACACCTTC. Translation: CASNLPVYGYTF.